This T cell receptor beta chain stems from a study of human T cells and chemical hapten exposure. The library labeled individual cDNA molecules by adding unique molecular identifiers to them. TCRdb reprocessed the RACE reads via MiXCR and lists one record per CDR3 protein. The sample gives under 95,000 distinct CDR3 sequences, around 8.8% of which show up once; 2.5% to 3% is in the top ten. Time point: healthy volunteer bleed at 2 weeks. Whole blood, unfractionated, served as the material for total RNA extraction. The germline V gene has CDR1 SGHDN and CDR2 FVKESK. CDR3 length: 14 residues. V shed 2 bases and J 7 bases; nucleotides not matched to a gene: 5. General study findings and limits: Once DPC sensitization occurred, TCRs above 1 in 1000 frequency showed no change.

Details on this clonotype: The target antigen is unknown.

The TCR sequence derives from a female donor in good health. Some clones in this sample may be carry-over from other donors' samples. The sample consisted of whole blood. The gene calls are TRBV14 and TRBJ2-1, with TRBD2 identical over 7 bases. CDR3 residues: CASSQTGEGNEQFF. CDR3 DNA sequence: TGTGCCAGCAGCCAAACCGGGGAGGGGAATGAGCAGTTCTTC.